One and the same sample provided the 24 T cell receptor beta chains below, sequenced in a study of CD8+ T cells in alopecia areata. Isolated RNA was reverse transcribed into cDNA used as the sequencing template. Libraries were prepared by immunoSEQ multiplex PCR; TCRdb keeps only in-frame clonotypes and omits some of them. Altogether 200,000 or so clones are present, 43% being singletons, with the ten largest covering 2% to 3%. Treatment: oral pan-JAK inhibitor, 5-10 mg twice daily. The source was CD4+ T cells sorted from blood, collected at approximately week 37, from a patient treated with tofacitinib. The receptors originated from a human donor with alopecia areata.

V is TRBV18 and J is TRBJ2-3; D remains ambiguous. This CDR3 is 12 amino acids long. The germline V and J ends were trimmed by 5 bases and 3 bases, with 6 bases remaining between them. Germline V gene data show CDR1 as KGHSH and CDR2 as LQKENI. The CDR3, as DNA: TGTGCCAGCTCATCAAGAACAGATACGCAGTATTTT. Its translation: CASSSRTDTQYF.

The chain recombines TRBV28 with TRBJ2-3, with D possibly matching TRBD1 (5 bases). Trimming cost V 4 bases and J 3 bases, with 14 bases left between them. This CDR3 contains 15 residues. Germline CDR1 is MDHEN and CDR2 is SYDVKM. This CDR3 is CASSSGIDFTDTQYF. DNA of the CDR3: TGTGCCAGCAGTTCAGGGATTGATTTTACAGATACGCAGTATTTT.

The chain carries TRBV29-1 and TRBJ2-1; 14 bases fit TRBD2. The CDR3 extends over 16 amino acids. Germline V lookup: CDR1 SQVTM, CDR2 ANQGSEA. V was pared by 3 bases and J by 0 bases, with 1 base of the junction left unmatched. This CDR3 is CSVDGTSGSSYNEQFF. The CDR3 nucleotides read TGCAGCGTTGACGGGACTAGCGGGAGCTCCTACAATGAGCAGTTCTTC.

This clone was counted a few times. The rearrangement links TRBV4-3 to TRBJ2-1; no definite D call. The CDR3 is 15 amino acids. Trimming stripped 4 bases from V and 3 bases from J, with 13 bases between. CDR1 and CDR2 from the germline V gene are LGHNA and YSLEER. CDR3 coding DNA: TGCGCCAGCAGCCGTGACCGTACCAGCTACAATGAGCAGTTCTTC. This translates into CASSRDRTSYNEQFF.

This clone was detected only a few times. The chain is built from TRBV29-1 and TRBJ2-3, with 8 nucleotides matching TRBD1. V trimming: 5 bases; J trimming: 5 bases; junction bases outside the gene matches: 9. Germline V CDR1 and CDR2: SQVTM, ANQGSEA. CDR3 length: 14 amino acids. CDR3 protein: CSVYGQGIGDTQYF. Here the CDR3 DNA reads TGCAGCGTTTACGGACAGGGAATCGGAGATACGCAGTATTTT.

This clone was observed a few times. V and J are TRBV29-1 and TRBJ2-3; 9 bases fit TRBD1. The V gene end was trimmed by 5 bases and the J gene end by 4 bases; junction bases not matched to a gene: 7. CDR1 and CDR2 (germline): SQVTM, ANQGSEA. The CDR3 totals 14 residues. CDR3: CSVTQGARPDTQYF. CDR3 DNA: TGCAGCGTTACACAGGGGGCGCGTCCAGATACGCAGTATTTT.

V is TRBV15 and J is TRBJ2-3; D not resolved. Trimming cost V 1 base and J 4 bases, with 9 bases left between them. This CDR3 contains 14 residues. Per germline, CDR1 LNHNV and CDR2 YYDKDF (reference sequence). The CDR3: CATSRGVQPDTQYF. CDR3 DNA sequence: TGTGCCACCAGCAGAGGTGTGCAGCCAGATACGCAGTATTTT.

The chain combines TRBV7-2 with TRBJ2-5; 7 positions agree with TRBD1. CDR3 length equals 15 residues. Germline lookup yields CDR1 SGHTA and CDR2 FQGNSA. V lost 1 base to trimming and J lost 5 bases; unmatched junction nucleotides: 7. The CDR3 DNA reads as TGTGCCAGCAGCTTAGTTCAAGGGGGCGCGGAGACCCAGTACTTC. It is translated as CASSLVQGGAETQYF.

The chain employs TRBV5-1 and TRBJ1-2; D is ambiguous. Germline lookup yields CDR1 SGHRS and CDR2 YFSETQ. Between the trimmed V and J ends, which lost 5 bases and 0 bases, there was a span of 5 bases. This CDR3 region has 12 residues. The CDR3 sequence is CASRGANYGYTF. In DNA, the CDR3 is TGCGCCAGCAGGGGAGCTAACTATGGCTACACCTTC.

The V call is TRBV5-1, the J call TRBJ2-3, with 10 bases that match TRBD2. The germline gives CDR1 SGHRS, CDR2 YFSETQ. The CDR3 loop spans 18 amino acids. The V and J ends lost 4 bases and 0 bases, in that order; junction bases with no gene match: 11. The CDR3 loop is CASSPRLAGTASTDTQYF. CDR3 in DNA: TGCGCCAGCAGCCCTCGACTAGCGGGTACCGCTAGCACAGATACGCAGTATTTT. Supplemented by reference TRBV5-1 and TRBJ2-3, the full variable domain reads KAGVTQTPRYLIKTRGQQVTLSCSPISGHRSVSWYQQTPGQGLQFLFEYFSETQRNKGNFPGRFSGRQFSNSRSEMNVSTLELGDSALYLCASSPRLAGTASTDTQYFGPGTRLTVL.

This clone is a singleton in its sample. The chain combines TRBV30 with TRBJ1-1, with a weak D call TRBD1 (6 bases). Germline values: CDR1 GTSNPN, CDR2 SVGIG (reference sequence). V was clipped by 3 bases and J by 7 bases, with 18 bases between them. The CDR3 is made up of 14 amino acids. The CDR3, as DNA: TGTGCCTGGAGGAAGGGAACAGGGAATATTGAAGCTTTCTTT. Its protein product is CAWRKGTGNIEAFF.

This clone was counted only a few times. The J gene is TRBJ2-3, the V gene TRBV29-1, with no clear D. Trimming cost V 4 bases and J 3 bases, with 5 bases left between them. Germline V gene sequence: CDR1 SQVTM, CDR2 ANQGSEA. The CDR3 length is 11 residues. Here the CDR3 DNA reads TGCAGCGTTGCTGGGACAGATACGCAGTATTTT. It codes for CSVAGTDTQYF.

V and J are TRBV29-1 and TRBJ2-3; D is ambiguous. This CDR3 region has 13 residues. Germline V gene sequence: CDR1 SQVTM, CDR2 ANQGSEA. Trimming took 2 bases from V and 3 from J, leaving 9 bases between them. CDR3 sequence (DNA): TGCAGCGTTGAACAGCCCGGGACAGATACGCAGTATTTT. This codes for CSVEQPGTDTQYF.

The V gene is TRBV30, the J gene TRBJ1-1; 7 positions match TRBD1. V lost 2 bases to trimming and J lost 0 bases; unmatched junction nucleotides: 3. Germline CDR1 GTSNPN, CDR2 SVGIG (reference sequence). The CDR3 has 14 residues. CDR3: CAWSLGQVNTEAFF. The CDR3 DNA sequence: TGTGCCTGGAGTCTAGGACAGGTGAACACTGAAGCTTTCTTT. The full variable domain, completed using reference TRBV30 and TRBJ1-1, is SQTIHQWPATLVQPVGSPLSLECTVEGTSNPNLYWYRQAAGRGLQLLFYSVGIGQISSEVPQNLSASRPQDRQFILSSKKLLLSDSGFYLCAWSLGQVNTEAFFGQGTRLTVV.

The CDR3: CASSQQIYGYTF. CDR3 coding DNA: TGTGCCAGCAGCCAACAGATCTATGGCTACACCTTC. V and J are TRBV11-2 and TRBJ1-2; D is ambiguous. V was clipped by 5 bases and J by 4 bases, with 8 bases between them. This CDR3 spans 12 amino acids. Germline CDR1 SGHAT, CDR2 FQNNGV. The whole variable domain, filled in from reference TRBV11-2 and TRBJ1-2, reads EAGVAQSPRYKIIEKRQSVAFWCNPISGHATLYWYQQILGQGPKLLIQFQNNGVVDDSQLPKDRFSAERLKGVDSTLKIQPAKLEDSAVYLCASSQQIYGYTFGSGTRLTVV.

This sequence joins TRBV5-8 and TRBJ2-5; weak D call: TRBD2 (6 bases). The V gene's germline CDR1 is SGHTS and CDR2 YDEGEE. CDR3 length: 15 amino acids. The V and J ends lost 4 bases and 2 bases respectively, with 15 bases between them. In DNA form, the CDR3 reads TGTGCCAGCAGCCCCCGGGACGGGAGACAAGAGACCCAGTACTTC. Encoded protein: CASSPRDGRQETQYF.

The rearrangement uses TRBV30 and TRBJ2-1, with 10 bases identical to TRBD2. With 3 bases clipped from V and 0 bases from J, the junction kept 11 bases outside the gene matches. The length of the CDR3 is 18 residues. CDR1 and CDR2 from the germline V gene are GTSNPN and SVGIG (reference sequence). The CDR3 coding sequence is TGTGCCTGGAGCAGGCAGGTAGCGGGAGGACTCTCCTACAATGAGCAGTTCTTC. The encoded protein is CAWSRQVAGGLSYNEQFF.

This clone was seen more than once but under ten times. The CDR3 DNA reads TGCAGCGTGGTACGGCAGAACACTGAAGCTTTCTTT. Translating it yields CSVVRQNTEAFF. The chain couples TRBV29-1 to TRBJ1-1; unclear D gene. Germline V lookup: CDR1 SQVTM, CDR2 ANQGSEA. Trimming pared 6 bases from V and 1 base from J, leaving 9 bases between. This CDR3 has 12 amino acids.

This clone has a handful of counts. The V gene is TRBV4-3, the J gene TRBJ2-6; D is perhaps TRBD1 or TRBD2 (6 bases each). Trimming took 4 bases from V and 4 from J, leaving 11 bases between them. The CDR3 length is 15 residues. Per the germline V gene, CDR1 is LGHNA and CDR2 is YSLEER. The DNA for the CDR3 is TGCGCCAGCAGCCGGGGGGCTGGAGGGGCCAACGTCCTGACTTTC. Translated, it gives CASSRGAGGANVLTF.

This clone was detected a few times. The CDR3: CASSLMANAGIYEQYF. CDR3 in DNA: TGTGCCAGCAGCTTGATGGCGAACGCAGGGATCTACGAGCAGTACTTC. V is TRBV5-4 and J is TRBJ2-7; D may be TRBD1 (5 bases). The length of the CDR3 is 16 residues. Germline V gene lookup returns CDR1 SGHNT and CDR2 YYREEE (reference sequence). Trimming cost V 1 base and J 3 bases, with 17 bases left between them.

This clone turned up a few times. The chain links TRBV11-3 to TRBJ1-4; perhaps TRBD1 as D (5 bases). This CDR3 spans 14 amino acids. Germline V CDR1 and CDR2: SGHNT, YENEEA. Trimming stripped 5 bases from V and 7 bases from J, with 14 bases between. In DNA form, the CDR3 reads TGTGCCAGCAGCGCGGCGGGGGGGAGTGAAAAACTGTTTTTT. This sequence encodes CASSAAGGSEKLFF. The full variable domain, rest sourced from reference TRBV11-3 and TRBJ1-4, is EAGVVQSPRYKIIEKKQPVAFWCNPISGHNTLYWYLQNLGQGPELLIRYENEEAVDDSQLPKDRFSAERLKGVDSTLKIQPAELGDSAVYLCASSAAGGSEKLFFGSGTQLSVL.

The sample holds one count of this clone. The chain couples TRBV29-1 to TRBJ1-1; a weak D match, TRBD1 (6 bases). The CDR3 is made up of 13 amino acids. CDR1 and CDR2 from the germline V gene are SQVTM and ANQGSEA. The germline V and J ends were trimmed by 7 bases and 6 bases, with 18 bases remaining between them. CDR3 protein: CSAFTGGAAEAFF. CDR3 bases: TGCAGCGCTTTTACGGGGGGGGCCGCTGAAGCTTTCTTT. The variable domain in full, completed from reference TRBV29-1 and TRBJ1-1, reads SAVISQKPSRDICQRGTSLTIQCQVDSQVTMMFWYRQQPGQSLTLIATANQGSEATYESGFVIDKFPISRPNLTFSTLTVSNMSPEDSSIYLCSAFTGGAAEAFFGQGTRLTVV.

This clone was detected only a few times. This chain joins TRBV29-1 and TRBJ2-3; no clear D gene. Germline values: CDR1 SQVTM, CDR2 ANQGSEA. The V end lost 3 bases, the J end lost 1 base, and 5 bases lay between the germline ends. The CDR3 consists of 12 residues. CDR3 sequence (DNA): TGCAGCGTTGATCCAGGCACAGATACGCAGTATTTT. Its protein product is CSVDPGTDTQYF.

The chain employs TRBV29-1 and TRBJ2-2; D is possibly TRBD1 (6 bases). The V end lost 0 bases, the J end lost 8 bases, and 10 bases lay between the germline ends. Looked up from germline, CDR1 is SQVTM and CDR2 is ANQGSEA. The CDR3 covers 13 residues. In DNA form, the CDR3 reads TGCAGCGTTGAAGATCAGGGGCGAGGGGAGCTGTTTTTT. This gives the protein CSVEDQGRGELFF.